The 20 T cell receptor beta chains below come from one sample, sequenced in a study of long-term antiretroviral therapy in people with HIV. The libraries were made with immunoSEQ v3.0 at survey level. The assay was immunoSEQ multiplex PCR, and TCRdb's table has in-frame clones only and misses some. This table has over 30,000 clones, just under 80% appearing once. The sample here was unsorted PBMCs, taken 3.1 years after starting antiretroviral therapy. These TCRs come from a woman aged 45 to 65 with HIV.

The chain links TRBV4-2 to TRBJ1-4; D might be TRBD1 (6 bases). The CDR3 consists of 10 residues. V was cut by 6 bases and J by 17 bases, with 13 bases left in between. The germline CDR1 and CDR2 sequences are LGHNA and YNFKEQ. In nucleotides, the CDR3 is TGTGCCAGCAGGAGACAGGCGCCATTTTTT. Its protein product is CASRRQAPFF.

This clone was counted a single time. The CDR3 here is CASSLSAGGRDTQYF. The CDR3 DNA reads TGCGCCAGCAGCTTGTCAGCGGGGGGTAGAGATACGCAGTATTTT. The chain has TRBV5-1 and TRBJ2-3; 9 nucleotides line up with TRBD2. The V gene end was trimmed by 1 base and the J gene end by 5 bases; junction bases not matched to a gene: 5. The germline gives CDR1 SGHRS, CDR2 YFSETQ. This CDR3 is built from 15 residues.

The CDR3 loop is CASSEPRTRDGYTF. CDR3 DNA: TGTGCCAGCAGTGAACCACGGACGAGGGATGGCTACACCTTC. The chain links TRBV2 to TRBJ1-2, with D unresolved. CDR3 size: 14 residues. The V gene's germline CDR1 is SNHLY and CDR2 FYNNEI. Trimming stripped 2 bases from V and 6 bases from J, with 13 bases between. The entire variable domain, with the rest obtained from reference TRBV2 and TRBJ1-2, is as follows: EPEVTQTPSHQVTQMGQEVILRCVPISNHLYFYWYRQILGQKVEFLVSFYNNEISEKSEIFDDQFSVERPDGSNFTLKIRSTKLEDSAMYFCASSEPRTRDGYTFGSGTRLTVV.

The chain joins TRBV6-5 to TRBJ2-7; D possibly matches TRBD1 or TRBD2 (6 bases each). V was pared by 6 bases and J by 2 bases, with 17 bases between. This CDR3 has 15 residues. Germline CDR1 MNHEY, CDR2 SVGAGI. In DNA form, the CDR3 reads TGTGCCAGCAGACCCGACAGGAGGGGGACCTACGAGCAGTACTTC. Translated, it gives CASRPDRRGTYEQYF.

This clone was seen just once. The V and J genes are TRBV2 and TRBJ2-5, with 8 bases that match TRBD1. Germline V gives CDR1 SNHLY, CDR2 FYNNEI. The CDR3 has 15 amino acids. V shed 5 bases, J shed 5 bases, and the junction held 10 bases outside the gene matches. As DNA, the CDR3 is TGTGCCAGCAGTCCGTTCAGGGGGCGAGGGGAGACCCAGTACTTC. Its translation: CASSPFRGRGETQYF.

This chain links TRBV7-2 with TRBJ2-3; D perhaps matches TRBD1 (5 bases). V was clipped by 9 bases and J by 3 bases, with 7 bases between them. The CDR3 loop spans 11 amino acids. The V gene's germline CDR1 is SGHTA and CDR2 FQGNSA. The chain's CDR3 is CASQGTDTQYF. In DNA form, the CDR3 reads TGTGCCAGTCAGGGAACAGATACGCAGTATTTT.

This clone has just a few counts. The chain carries TRBV7-2 and TRBJ1-2; TRBD1 agrees at 8 bases. V lost 1 base to trimming and J lost 0 bases; unmatched junction nucleotides: 7. CDR1 and CDR2 from the germline V gene are SGHTA and FQGNSA. CDR3 length: 17 residues. The CDR3 loop is CASSLVPGDRTNYGYTF. The CDR3 nucleotides read TGTGCCAGCAGCTTAGTCCCCGGGGACAGGACTAACTATGGCTACACCTTC.

This clone came up a few times. The rearrangement joins TRBV19 to TRBJ2-7; D uncertain. Trimming pared 5 bases from V and 3 bases from J, leaving 11 bases between. CDR1 and CDR2 (germline): LNHDA, SQIVND (reference sequence). The CDR3 covers 13 residues. The CDR3 nucleotides read TGTGCCAGTAGTGGAAATGTGGGCTACGAGCAGTACTTC. Protein sequence: CASSGNVGYEQYF.

This rearrangement joins TRBV5-1 to TRBJ2-5, with 15 bases that match TRBD2. CDR1 is SGHRS, CDR2 YFSETQ, per germline. This CDR3 region has 18 residues. The ends lost 6 bases at V and 3 bases at J; junction bases unmatched: 12. The CDR3 sequence is CASTGMGTSGGPEETQYF. CDR3 coding DNA: TGCGCCAGCACTGGTATGGGGACTAGCGGGGGGCCTGAAGAGACCCAGTACTTC.

The chain has TRBV7-3 and TRBJ2-1; no definite D call. The CDR3 length is 12 residues. Trimming took off 5 bases at V and 7 bases at J, with 9 bases between the two ends. Germline lookup yields CDR1 SGHTA and CDR2 FQGTGA. The CDR3, as DNA: TGTGCCAGCAGCGATACCATAAATGAGCAGTTCTTC. Its protein is CASSDTINEQFF.

The chain uses TRBV5-6 and TRBJ1-4; TRBD1 matches 9 bases. The ends lost 4 bases at V and 4 bases at J; junction bases unmatched: 5. Germline CDR1 is SGHDT and CDR2 is YYEEEE. The CDR3 extends over 15 amino acids. The CDR3 region is CASSKGTGSNEKLFF. Written as DNA, the CDR3 is TGTGCCAGCAGCAAGGGGACAGGGAGTAATGAAAAACTGTTTTTT.

As for this clone: Relative to the germline gene, one junction end is altered; a read error may explain this. This chain joins TRBV11-2 and TRBJ2-6; 7 nucleotides agree with TRBD1. The V gene's germline CDR1 is SGHAT and CDR2 FQNNGV. The CDR3 is 18 amino acids. DNA of the CDR3: TGTGCCAGCAGCCTAGAGGGGACAGTTCCCTCGGGGGCCAACGTCCTGACTTTC. Translated: CASSLEGTVPSGANVLTF.

The chain carries TRBV4-2 and TRBJ2-1, with 8 bases matching TRBD2. Germline CDR1 LGHNA, CDR2 YNFKEQ. Trimming removed 1 base from V and 9 bases from J; junction bases left unmatched: 17. CDR3 length: 18 amino acids. CDR3 sequence reads: CASSQVSSGGPLFGEQFF. The DNA for the CDR3 is TGTGCCAGCAGCCAAGTCAGCTCGGGGGGGCCTCTTTTCGGTGAGCAGTTCTTC.

This clone has a handful of counts. The chain links TRBV18 to TRBJ1-2; no clear D. CDR1 and CDR2 (germline): KGHSH, LQKENI. The CDR3 length is 12 residues. The V end was cut by 2 bases, the J end by 10 bases, with 11 bases between. CDR3 nucleotides: TGTGCCAGCTCACCAGAGACCAAGTCCTACACCTTC. Translated, it gives CASSPETKSYTF.

This chain uses TRBV6-1 with TRBJ1-1; D not resolved. V was clipped by 2 bases and J by 4 bases, with 11 bases between them. The CDR3 spans 14 residues. The germline CDR1 and CDR2 sequences are MNHNS and SASEGT. DNA for the CDR3: TGTGCCAGCAGTGAAAGGAGAGGGAGCACTGAAGCTTTCTTT. As protein: CASSERRGSTEAFF.

CDR3 residues: CASTLGQGNTGELFF. CDR3 DNA sequence: TGTGCCAGCACTCTTGGACAGGGAAACACCGGGGAGCTGTTTTTT. J is TRBJ2-2 and V is TRBV7-7; 8 bases match TRBD1. Trimming at V came to 7 bases and at J to 2 bases, leaving 6 bases not matched to a gene. The CDR3 has 15 amino acids. The V gene's germline CDR1 is SSHAT and CDR2 FNYEAQ (reference sequence).

This chain connects TRBV15 to TRBJ2-7; 10 bases align to TRBD2. Germline V gene lookup returns CDR1 LNHNV and CDR2 YYDKDF (reference sequence). After removal of 1 base from V and 2 bases from J, the junction contained 5 bases not matched to a gene. The CDR3 extends over 16 amino acids. CDR3 loop: CATSRGGSGGAYEQYV. In DNA form, the CDR3 reads TGTGCCACCAGCAGAGGGGGCAGCGGGGGGGCCTACGAGCAGTACGTC.

The chain recombines TRBV11-2 with TRBJ1-1, with 7 bases identical to TRBD1. J was trimmed by 10 bases and V by 1 base; bases with no gene match: 6. The CDR3 has 13 amino acids. The germline V gene encodes CDR1 SGHAT and CDR2 FQNNGV. CDR3 DNA sequence: TGTGCCAGCAGCTTAGGCTTACAGGGGCTAGCTTTCTTT. Residues: CASSLGLQGLAFF.

J is TRBJ2-3 and V is TRBV5-1; TRBD2 matches at 9 bases. The germline CDR1 and CDR2 sequences are SGHRS and YFSETQ. The CDR3 consists of 16 residues. Losses at the gene ends were 4 bases for V and 2 bases for J; bases not matched to a gene: 8. CDR3 sequence (DNA): TGCGCCAGCAGCCACACTAGCGGGCCGTCCACAGATACGCAGTATTTT. Amino acids: CASSHTSGPSTDTQYF. Full variable domain (missing parts from reference TRBV5-1 and TRBJ2-3): KAGVTQTPRYLIKTRGQQVTLSCSPISGHRSVSWYQQTPGQGLQFLFEYFSETQRNKGNFPGRFSGRQFSNSRSEMNVSTLELGDSALYLCASSHTSGPSTDTQYFGPGTRLTVL.

V and J are TRBV18 and TRBJ2-1; D remains unclear. The CDR3 has 15 amino acids. Trimming removed 1 base at V and 6 bases at J, with 13 bases between. In germline, CDR1 is KGHSH, CDR2 LQKENI. The CDR3 here is CASSPQGTDGNEQFF. CDR3 in DNA: TGTGCCAGCTCACCACAGGGAACGGATGGCAATGAGCAGTTCTTC.